These 10 T cell receptor beta chains came from one sample sequenced in a study of shared clonotypes between healthy human individuals. TCRdb's table, derived via immunoSEQ multiplex PCR, lists solely in-frame clones and lacks some. This table holds under 2,500,000 clones, approximately 96% found once. The sample taken for sequencing was naive CD4+ T cells sorted from blood. The subset denotes: CD45RA+ positively selected. The receptors come from a man aged 18 to 29 in good health.

The chain employs TRBV7-2 and TRBJ1-5, with D unclear. CDR1 and CDR2 (germline): SGHTA, FQGNSA. CDR3 length: 13 amino acids. V lost 1 base, J lost 6 bases, and 7 bases lay in between. CDR3 sequence: CASSLEWFQPQHF. CDR3 sequence (DNA): TGTGCCAGCAGCTTAGAATGGTTTCAGCCCCAGCATTTT.

Turning to this clone: The identical CDR3 is also encoded by other nucleotide sequences in the sample. This chain connects TRBV5-1 to TRBJ2-5; 11 nucleotides agree with TRBD2. CDR1 and CDR2 from the germline V gene are SGHRS and YFSETQ. V shed 4 bases, J shed 2 bases, and the junction held 4 bases outside the gene matches. The length of the CDR3 is 15 residues. In DNA, the CDR3 is TGCGCCAGCAGCCTAGCGGGAGGATTACAAGAGACCCAGTACTTC. Protein product: CASSLAGGLQETQYF.

The J gene is TRBJ2-2, the V gene TRBV2; a possible D gene is TRBD1 (6 bases). Trimming took off 0 bases at V and 6 bases at J, with 11 bases between the two ends. The CDR3 is 15 amino acids. The V gene's germline CDR1 is SNHLY and CDR2 FYNNEI. Here the CDR3 DNA reads TGTGCCAGCAGTGAAGCGCTTCAGGGGCCCGGGGAGCTGTTTTTT. It is translated as CASSEALQGPGELFF.

The chain carries TRBV9 and TRBJ2-1; 8 bases are a match to TRBD2. V trimming: 0 bases; J trimming: 0 bases; junction bases outside the gene matches: 2. Germline values: CDR1 SGDLS, CDR2 YYNGEE. The CDR3 loop spans 16 amino acids. In nucleotides, the CDR3 is TGTGCCAGCAGCGTAGGCGGGAGGATCTCCTACAATGAGCAGTTCTTC. Translating it yields CASSVGGRISYNEQFF.

The chain has TRBV28 and TRBJ1-5; 8 bases fit TRBD1. V gave up 6 bases and J gave up 2 bases; unmatched junction bases: 6. CDR3 size: 15 residues. The germline V gene encodes CDR1 MDHEN and CDR2 SYDVKM. The CDR3 here is CASRGQGIGNQPQHF. Here the CDR3 DNA reads TGTGCCAGCAGAGGACAGGGCATAGGCAATCAGCCCCAGCATTTT. Full variable domain (missing parts from reference TRBV28 and TRBJ1-5): DVKVTQSSRYLVKRTGEKVFLECVQDMDHENMFWYRQDPGLGLRLIYFSYDVKMKEKGDIPEGYSVSREKKERFSLILESASTNQTSMYLCASRGQGIGNQPQHFGDGTRLSIL.

This chain links TRBV19 with TRBJ1-3, with D uncertain. The CDR3 sequence is 15 residues long. The V end was cut by 5 bases, the J end by 0 bases, with 11 bases between. The germline V gene encodes CDR1 LNHDA and CDR2 SQIVND (reference sequence). CDR3 sequence: CASSSRQGSGNTIYF. The CDR3 DNA is TGTGCCAGTAGTTCCCGTCAAGGCTCTGGAAACACCATATATTTT.

Notes on this clone: Other DNA sequences within the sample encode an identical CDR3. V is TRBV2 and J is TRBJ2-5, with TRBD2 matching over 11 bases. CDR1 and CDR2 (germline): SNHLY, FYNNEI. Losses at the gene ends were 6 bases for V and 4 bases for J; bases not matched to a gene: 1. The CDR3 is 13 amino acids. The CDR3 DNA is TGTGCCAGCAGCGGACTAGCGGGAGAGACCCAGTACTTC. Translated, it gives CASSGLAGETQYF.

Of note for this clone: Other nucleotide sequences in the sample specify the same CDR3. V and J are TRBV5-6 and TRBJ2-5; D call uncertain. V gave up 5 bases and J gave up 3 bases, with 5 bases separating them. The CDR3 is made up of 11 amino acids. Germline-derived CDR1 and CDR2 are SGHDT and YYEEEE. For the CDR3, the DNA is TGTGCCAGCAGTCGAGAAGAGACCCAGTACTTC. Its protein product is CASSREETQYF.

This clone is a singleton in its sample. The chain links TRBV28 to TRBJ2-7, with 11 positions matching TRBD2. The ends lost 1 base at V and 4 bases at J; junction bases unmatched: 9. Germline CDR1 MDHEN, CDR2 SYDVKM. The CDR3 runs 17 residues. The CDR3 nucleotides read TGTGCCAGCAGTTTATCCCCCGGGACTAGCGGAGATTACGAGCAGTACTTC. Its protein product is CASSLSPGTSGDYEQYF. The full variable domain, with the rest looked up from reference TRBV28 and TRBJ2-7, is DVKVTQSSRYLVKRTGEKVFLECVQDMDHENMFWYRQDPGLGLRLIYFSYDVKMKEKGDIPEGYSVSREKKERFSLILESASTNQTSMYLCASSLSPGTSGDYEQYFGPGTRLTVT.

The chain uses TRBV9 and TRBJ1-2; D remains unclear. Per the germline V gene, CDR1 is SGDLS and CDR2 is YYNGEE. V was cut by 0 bases and J by 4 bases, with 10 bases left in between. CDR3 length equals 14 residues. The CDR3 sequence: CASSVAEGFYGYTF. The CDR3 DNA sequence: TGTGCCAGCAGCGTAGCTGAGGGTTTCTATGGCTACACCTTC.